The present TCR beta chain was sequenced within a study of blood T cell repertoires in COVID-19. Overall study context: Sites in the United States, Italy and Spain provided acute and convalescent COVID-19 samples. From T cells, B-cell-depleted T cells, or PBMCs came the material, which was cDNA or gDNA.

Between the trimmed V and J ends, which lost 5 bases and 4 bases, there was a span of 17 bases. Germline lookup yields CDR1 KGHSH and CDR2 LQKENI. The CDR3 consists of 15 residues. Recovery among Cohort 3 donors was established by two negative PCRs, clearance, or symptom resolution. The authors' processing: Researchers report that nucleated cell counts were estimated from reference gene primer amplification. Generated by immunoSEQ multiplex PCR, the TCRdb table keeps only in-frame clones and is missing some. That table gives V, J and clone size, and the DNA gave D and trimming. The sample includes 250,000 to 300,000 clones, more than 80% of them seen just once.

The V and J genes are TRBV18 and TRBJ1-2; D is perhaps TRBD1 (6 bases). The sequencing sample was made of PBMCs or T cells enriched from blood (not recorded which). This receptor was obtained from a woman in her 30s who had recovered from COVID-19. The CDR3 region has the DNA TGTGCCAGCTCAACAAGGACTGGACAGCCCTATGGCTACACCTTC. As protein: CASSTRTGQPYGYTF.